The sample holds one count of the clone carrying this T cell receptor (beta chain). CDR1 is MRHNA, CDR2 SNTAGT, per germline. The CDR3 has 12 amino acids. Trimming cost V 4 bases and J 8 bases; bases outside gene matches: 4. This specimen comes from a study of blood T cell repertoires in COVID-19. Study overall: Collection of acute and convalescent COVID-19 samples took place in the United States, Italy and Spain. T cells, B-cell-depleted T cells, or PBMCs provided the cDNA or gDNA that served as material.

Some clones are missing from TCRdb's copy, which holds only in-frame ones; the method was immunoSEQ multiplex PCR. Among roughly 50,000 clones listed, more than 85% were seen once. J is TRBJ1-2 and V is TRBV6-4; TRBD1 matches 7 bases. The TCR comes from a man in his fifties or sixties with acute or convalescent COVID-19. Source material: peripheral blood. The CDR3 DNA sequence: TGTGCCAGCAGTGCAGGGACAGCCGGCTACACCTTC. It specifies CASSAGTAGYTF.